The clone carrying this TCR beta chain was seen only once. This sample was included in a study of blood T cell repertoires in COVID-19. In germline, CDR1 is MNHEY, CDR2 SMNVEV (reference sequence). The CDR3 totals 16 residues. Trimming cost V 4 bases and J 7 bases, with 20 bases left between them. Some clones are missing from TCRdb's copy, which holds only in-frame ones; the method was immunoSEQ multiplex PCR. The sample lists around 450,000 clones; about 90% were seen once. The source material was PBMCs or T cells enriched from blood (not recorded which). The chain uses TRBV27 and TRBJ1-5; tentative D call: TRBD1 (5 bases). The clonotype was recovered from a man aged 18 to 35 who had recovered from COVID-19. The CDR3 DNA reads TGTGCCAGCAGTTCATATTGGGTAGGGGCAAGCCAGCCCCAGCATTTT. This encodes CASSSYWVGASQPQHF.